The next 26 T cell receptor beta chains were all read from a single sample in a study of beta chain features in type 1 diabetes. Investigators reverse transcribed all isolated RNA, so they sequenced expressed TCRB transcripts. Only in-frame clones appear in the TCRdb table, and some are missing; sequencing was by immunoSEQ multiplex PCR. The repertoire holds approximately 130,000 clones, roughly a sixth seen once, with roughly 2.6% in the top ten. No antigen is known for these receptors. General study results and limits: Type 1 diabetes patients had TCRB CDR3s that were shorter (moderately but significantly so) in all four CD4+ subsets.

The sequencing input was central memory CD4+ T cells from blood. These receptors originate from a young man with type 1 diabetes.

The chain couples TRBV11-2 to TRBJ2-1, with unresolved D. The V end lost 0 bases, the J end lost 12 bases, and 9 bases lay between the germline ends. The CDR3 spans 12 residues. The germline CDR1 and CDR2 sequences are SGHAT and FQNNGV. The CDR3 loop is CASSLDPSRQFF. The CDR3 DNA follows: TGTGCCAGCAGCTTAGATCCGAGCCGGCAGTTCTTC.

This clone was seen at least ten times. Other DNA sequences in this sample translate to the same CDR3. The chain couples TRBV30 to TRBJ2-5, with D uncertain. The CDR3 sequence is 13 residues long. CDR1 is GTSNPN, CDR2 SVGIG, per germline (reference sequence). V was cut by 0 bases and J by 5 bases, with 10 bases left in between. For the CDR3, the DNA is TGTGCCTGGAGTGTTCGGACGCGGGAGACCCAGTACTTC. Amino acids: CAWSVRTRETQYF. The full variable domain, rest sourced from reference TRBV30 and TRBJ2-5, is SQTIHQWPATLVQPVGSPLSLECTVEGTSNPNLYWYRQAAGRGLQLLFYSVGIGQISSEVPQNLSASRPQDRQFILSSKKLLLSDSGFYLCAWSVRTRETQYFGPGTRLLVL.

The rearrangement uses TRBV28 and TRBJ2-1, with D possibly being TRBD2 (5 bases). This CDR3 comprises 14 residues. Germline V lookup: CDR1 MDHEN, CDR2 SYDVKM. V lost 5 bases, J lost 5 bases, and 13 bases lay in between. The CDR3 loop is CASSVYLRDNEQFF. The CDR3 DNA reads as TGTGCCAGCAGTGTGTACCTGAGGGACAATGAGCAGTTCTTC.

The CDR3 region has the DNA TGTGCCAGCAGCTTAGTAGTCTGGGCTAGCACAGATACGCAGTATTTT. Protein product: CASSLVVWASTDTQYF. The gene calls are TRBV7-2 and TRBJ2-3; no firm D call. This CDR3 is 16 amino acids long. Per the germline V gene, CDR1 is SGHTA and CDR2 is FQGNSA. V lost 1 base, J lost 0 bases, and 11 bases lay in between.

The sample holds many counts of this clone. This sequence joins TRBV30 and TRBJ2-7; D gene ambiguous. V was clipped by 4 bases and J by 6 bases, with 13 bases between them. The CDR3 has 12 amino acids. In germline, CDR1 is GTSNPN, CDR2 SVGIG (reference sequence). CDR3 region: CAWKAPSLEQYF. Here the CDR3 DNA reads TGTGCCTGGAAGGCTCCGTCCCTCGAGCAGTACTTC.

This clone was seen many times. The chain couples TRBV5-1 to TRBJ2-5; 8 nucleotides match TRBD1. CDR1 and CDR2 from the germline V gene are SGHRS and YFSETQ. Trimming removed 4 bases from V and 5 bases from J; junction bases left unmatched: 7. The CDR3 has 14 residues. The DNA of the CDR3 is TGCGCCAGCAGCGCGACGGCAGGGGGCGAGACCCAGTACTTC. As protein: CASSATAGGETQYF.

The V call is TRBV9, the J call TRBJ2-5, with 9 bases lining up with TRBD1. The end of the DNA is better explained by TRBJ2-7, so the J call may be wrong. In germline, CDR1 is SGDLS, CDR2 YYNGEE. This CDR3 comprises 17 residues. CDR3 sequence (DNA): TGTGCCAGCAGCCCCCACCCCGGGACAGGGAACGCCTACGAGCAGTACTTC. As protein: CASSPHPGTGNAYEQYF.

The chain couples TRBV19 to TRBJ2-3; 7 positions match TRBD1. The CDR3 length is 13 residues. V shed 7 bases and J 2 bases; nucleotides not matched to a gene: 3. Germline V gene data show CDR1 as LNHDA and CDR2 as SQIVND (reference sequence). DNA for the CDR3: TGTGCCAGTAAGGGACAGAACACAGATACGCAGTATTTT. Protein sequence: CASKGQNTDTQYF.

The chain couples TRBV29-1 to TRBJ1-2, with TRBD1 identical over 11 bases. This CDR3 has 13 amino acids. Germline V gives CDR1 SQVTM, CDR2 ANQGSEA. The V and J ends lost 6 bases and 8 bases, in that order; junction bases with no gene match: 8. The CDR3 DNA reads TGCAGCGTGGATGGACAGGGGGCGGGAGGCTACACCTTC. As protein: CSVDGQGAGGYTF.

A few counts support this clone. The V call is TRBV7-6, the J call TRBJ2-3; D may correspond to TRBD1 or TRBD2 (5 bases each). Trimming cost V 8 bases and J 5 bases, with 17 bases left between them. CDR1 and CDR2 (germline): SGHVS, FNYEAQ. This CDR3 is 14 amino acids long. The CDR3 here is CASAPGPTLDTQYF. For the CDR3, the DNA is TGTGCCAGCGCTCCGGGACCTACACTAGATACGCAGTATTTT. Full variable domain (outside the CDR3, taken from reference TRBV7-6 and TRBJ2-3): GAGVSQSPRYKVTKRGQDVALRCDPISGHVSLYWYRQALGQGPEFLTYFNYEAQQDKSGLPNDRFSAERPEGSISTLTIQRTEQRDSAMYRCASAPGPTLDTQYFGPGTRLTVL.

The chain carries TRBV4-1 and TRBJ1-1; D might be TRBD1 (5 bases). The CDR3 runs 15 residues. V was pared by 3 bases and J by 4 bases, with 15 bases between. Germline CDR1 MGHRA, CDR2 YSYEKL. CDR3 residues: CASSHAEQVGTEAFF. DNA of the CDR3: TGCGCCAGCAGCCACGCCGAACAGGTGGGCACTGAAGCTTTCTTT.

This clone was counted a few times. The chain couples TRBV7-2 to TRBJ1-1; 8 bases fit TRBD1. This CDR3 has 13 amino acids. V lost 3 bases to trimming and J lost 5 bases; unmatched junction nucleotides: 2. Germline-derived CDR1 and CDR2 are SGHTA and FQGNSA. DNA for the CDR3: TGTGCCAGCAGCTTGGACAGGGTGACTGAAGCTTTCTTT. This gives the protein CASSLDRVTEAFF.

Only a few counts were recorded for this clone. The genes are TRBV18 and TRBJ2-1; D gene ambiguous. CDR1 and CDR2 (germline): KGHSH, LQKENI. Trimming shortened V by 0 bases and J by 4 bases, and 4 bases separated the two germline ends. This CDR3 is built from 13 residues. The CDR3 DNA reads TGTGCCAGCTCACCACCGCAATACAATGAGCAGTTCTTC. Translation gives CASSPPQYNEQFF.

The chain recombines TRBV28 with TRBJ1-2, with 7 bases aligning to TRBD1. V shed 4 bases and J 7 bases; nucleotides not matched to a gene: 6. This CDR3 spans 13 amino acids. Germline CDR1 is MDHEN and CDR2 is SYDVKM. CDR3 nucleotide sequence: TGTGCCAGCAGTTCTACGACAGGGAGTGGCTACACCTTC. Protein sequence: CASSSTTGSGYTF.

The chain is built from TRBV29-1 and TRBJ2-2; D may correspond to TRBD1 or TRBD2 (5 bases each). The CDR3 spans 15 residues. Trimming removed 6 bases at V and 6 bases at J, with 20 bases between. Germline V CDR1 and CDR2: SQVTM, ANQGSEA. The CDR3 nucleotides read TGCAGCGTCGATTCCGGGGCAGCGATCGCCGGGGAGCTGTTTTTT. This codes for CSVDSGAAIAGELFF.

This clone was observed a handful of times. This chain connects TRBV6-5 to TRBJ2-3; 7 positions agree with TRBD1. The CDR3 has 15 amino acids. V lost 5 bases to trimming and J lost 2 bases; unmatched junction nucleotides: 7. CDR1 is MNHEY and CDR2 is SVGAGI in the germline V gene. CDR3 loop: CASSHRDSITDTQYF. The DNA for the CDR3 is TGTGCCAGCAGTCACCGGGACAGCATCACAGATACGCAGTATTTT.

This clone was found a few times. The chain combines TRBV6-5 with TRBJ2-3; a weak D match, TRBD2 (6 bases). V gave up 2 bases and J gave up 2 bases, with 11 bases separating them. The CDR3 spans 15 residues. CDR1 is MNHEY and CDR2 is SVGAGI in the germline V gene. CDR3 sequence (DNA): TGTGCCAGCAGTTACATTAGCGGAGACACAGATACGCAGTATTTT. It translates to CASSYISGDTDTQYF.

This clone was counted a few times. The CDR3 nucleotides are TGTGCCAGCAGCTTAGAGGGTGGGGAGACCCAGTACTTC. As protein: CASSLEGGETQYF. The V call is TRBV7-8, the J call TRBJ2-5; unclear D gene. Germline loops: CDR1 SGHVS, CDR2 FQNEAQ. V lost 1 base to trimming and J lost 5 bases, with 8 bases between them. The CDR3 extends over 13 amino acids.

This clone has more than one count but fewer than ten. The CDR3 is CASGPTGGDTEAFF. The CDR3 region has the DNA TGTGCCAGCGGGCCAACAGGGGGCGACACTGAAGCTTTCTTT. The J gene is TRBJ1-1, the V gene TRBV4-2; 9 bases match TRBD1. Germline V gene data show CDR1 as LGHNA and CDR2 as YNFKEQ. V lost 8 bases to trimming and J lost 3 bases; unmatched junction nucleotides: 7. The CDR3 is 14 residues long.

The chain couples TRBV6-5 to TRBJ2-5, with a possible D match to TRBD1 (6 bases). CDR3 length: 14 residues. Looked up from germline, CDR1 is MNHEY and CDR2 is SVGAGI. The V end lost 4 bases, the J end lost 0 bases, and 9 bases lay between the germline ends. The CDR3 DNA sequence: TGTGCCAGCAGTTTCCGGGACAACCAAGAGACCCAGTACTTC. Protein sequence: CASSFRDNQETQYF.

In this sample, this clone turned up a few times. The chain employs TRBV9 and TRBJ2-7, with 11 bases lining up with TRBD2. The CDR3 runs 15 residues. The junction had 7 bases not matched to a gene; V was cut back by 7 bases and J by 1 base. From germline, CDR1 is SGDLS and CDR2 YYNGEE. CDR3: CASSGTSGVSYEQYF. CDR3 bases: TGTGCCAGCTCCGGGACTAGCGGCGTTTCCTACGAGCAGTACTTC.

The CDR3, as DNA: TGCGCCAGCAGCCCTACGGGACAGGGCACCGGGGAGCTGTTTTTT. Encoded protein: CASSPTGQGTGELFF. The gene calls are TRBV5-1 and TRBJ2-2; 9 bases align to TRBD1. CDR1 SGHRS and CDR2 YFSETQ come from the germline V gene. The CDR3 has 15 residues. V lost 4 bases to trimming and J lost 4 bases; unmatched junction nucleotides: 5.

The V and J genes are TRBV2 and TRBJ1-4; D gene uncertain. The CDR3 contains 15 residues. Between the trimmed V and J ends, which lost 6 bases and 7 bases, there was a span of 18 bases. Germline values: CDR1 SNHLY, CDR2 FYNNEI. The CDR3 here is CASRARTLASEKLFF. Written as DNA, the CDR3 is TGTGCCAGCAGGGCACGGACTCTGGCTTCTGAAAAACTGTTTTTT.

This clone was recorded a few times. DNA for the CDR3: TGTGCCAGCAGTTTACCGGGTGCTGGGGCCAACGTCCTGACTTTC. Amino acids: CASSLPGAGANVLTF. This chain joins TRBV27 and TRBJ2-6, with D unclear. Trimming cost V 2 bases and J 2 bases, with 7 bases left between them. The CDR3 contains 15 residues. Looked up from germline, CDR1 is MNHEY and CDR2 is SMNVEV (reference sequence).

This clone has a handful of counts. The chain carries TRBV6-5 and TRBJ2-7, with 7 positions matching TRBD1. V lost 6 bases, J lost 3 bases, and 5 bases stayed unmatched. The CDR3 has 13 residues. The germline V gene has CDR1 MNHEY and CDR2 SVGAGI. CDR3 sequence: CASRETGIYEQYF. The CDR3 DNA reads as TGTGCCAGCAGGGAGACAGGGATCTACGAGCAGTACTTC.

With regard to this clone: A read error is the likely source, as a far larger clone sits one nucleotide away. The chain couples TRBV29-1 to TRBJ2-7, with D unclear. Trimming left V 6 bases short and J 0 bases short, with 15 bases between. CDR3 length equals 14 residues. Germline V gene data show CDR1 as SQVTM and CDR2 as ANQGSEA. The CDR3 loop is CSVAGLESSYEQYF. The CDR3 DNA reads TGCAGCGTGGCCGGGTTGGAGAGCTCCTACGAGCAGTACTTC.